The 29 T cell receptor beta chains presented below share a single source sample, sequenced in a study of T cell repertoires in cytomegalovirus infection. For these TCRs, the target antigens are not known. TCRdb used MiXCR to reprocess the reads, holding one entry per CDR3 protein. The data contain hundreds of thousands of distinct CDR3 sequences, 30% to 35% of them singletons. The starting material was cultured CD8+ T cells from PBMCs, obtained from culture after CMV antigen stimulation. The source of these receptors is a human donor in good health (CMV status not recorded). Some clones in this sample may be carry-over from other donors' samples.

This sequence joins TRBV18 and TRBJ1-2; tentatively, D is TRBD1 (6 bases). The ends were cut back, 6 bases at V and 8 bases at J, with 25 bases in the middle. There are 16 residues in the CDR3. The germline V gene encodes CDR1 KGHSH and CDR2 LQKENI. For the CDR3, the DNA is TGTGCCAGCTCGATTTCTCGGTCGGGGGCGCGTAACGGCTACACCTTC. Translation gives CASSISRSGARNGYTF.

A note on this clonotype: This sequence may be a read error, since a much larger clone differs from it by one base. The rearrangement joins TRBV7-2 to TRBJ2-1; 10 bases are shared with TRBD1. After removal of 6 bases from V and 3 bases from J, the junction contained 5 bases not matched to a gene. Germline V CDR1 and CDR2: SGHTA, FQGNSA. CDR3 length: 15 residues. The CDR3 sequence: CASSAGTGDYNEQFF. As DNA, the CDR3 is TGTGCCAGCAGTGCCGGGACAGGGGACTACAATGAGCAGTTCTTC.

On this clonotype: This may come from a read error, since a much larger clone is one base off. J is TRBJ2-1 and V is TRBV7-6; 13 bases are shared with TRBD2. CDR3 length: 17 amino acids. Looked up from germline, CDR1 is SGHVS and CDR2 is FNYEAQ. Trimming at V came to 5 bases and at J to 0 bases, leaving 4 bases not matched to a gene. For the CDR3, the DNA is TGTGCCAGCAGCCCTACTAGCGGGAGGGCCTCCTACAATGAGCAGTTCTTC. Protein: CASSPTSGRASYNEQFF.

The V call is TRBV18, the J call TRBJ2-2; possibly TRBD2 for D (6 bases). Trimming took off 1 base at V and 3 bases at J, with 6 bases between the two ends. Germline CDR1 KGHSH, CDR2 LQKENI. This CDR3 has 14 amino acids. The CDR3 DNA reads as TGTGCCAGCTCACCACGACTAGACACCGGGGAGCTGTTTTTT. It yields the protein CASSPRLDTGELFF.

V gene TRBV9 combines with J gene TRBJ1-3; possible D gene TRBD1, 6 bases. The CDR3 is 11 amino acids. Germline-derived CDR1 and CDR2 are SGDLS and YYNGEE. V lost 7 bases and J 4 bases, leaving 6 bases between the germline ends. This chain's CDR3 is CASGGGNTIYF. Written as DNA, the CDR3 is TGTGCCAGCGGGGGCGGAAACACCATATATTTT.

This clonotype was seen more than once but under ten times. V usage is TRBV7-4 and J usage is TRBJ2-2, with TRBD1 as a possible D gene (6 bases). Germline assignment: CDR1 SGHVT and CDR2 SQSDAQ. Trimming stripped 2 bases from V and 8 bases from J, with 12 bases between. The CDR3 length is 14 residues. The CDR3 spells CASSLPGAPGELFF. CDR3 DNA: TGTGCCAGCAGCTTACCAGGGGCCCCAGGGGAGCTGTTTTTT.

The gene calls are TRBV2 and TRBJ1-2, with D possibly TRBD1 on 5 matching bases. The ends were cut back, 3 bases at V and 2 bases at J, with 13 bases in the middle. Germline V gene data show CDR1 as SNHLY and CDR2 as FYNNEI. The CDR3 has 15 residues. Here the CDR3 DNA reads TGTGCCAGCAGTGACAGCTCCCGGGGCAACTATGGCTACACCTTC. This gives the protein CASSDSSRGNYGYTF.

The rearrangement links TRBV9 to TRBJ2-3; the match to TRBD2 covers 11 bases. V shed 3 bases and J 0 bases; nucleotides not matched to a gene: 9. This CDR3 region has 18 residues. Germline values: CDR1 SGDLS, CDR2 YYNGEE. The CDR3 loop is CASSARLAGTLSTDTQYF. DNA for the CDR3: TGTGCCAGCAGCGCACGACTAGCGGGGACCCTTAGCACAGATACGCAGTATTTT.

This clonotype showed up just a few times. The gene calls are TRBV27 and TRBJ2-3; 9 bases map to TRBD1. The CDR3 is 15 residues long. J lost 3 bases, V lost 4 bases, and 5 bases had no gene match. Germline V gene data show CDR1 as MNHEY and CDR2 as SMNVEV (reference sequence). The CDR3 DNA is TGTGCCAGCAGTTCAGGGACAGGGTGGACAGATACGCAGTATTTT. Its protein is CASSSGTGWTDTQYF.

This clonotype was observed at least ten times. This chain links TRBV27 with TRBJ1-1, with D tentatively TRBD1 (5 bases). Trimming shortened V by 6 bases and J by 1 base, and 9 bases separated the two germline ends. This CDR3 has 13 amino acids. From germline, CDR1 is MNHEY and CDR2 SMNVEV (reference sequence). CDR3 sequence: CASSFQGNTEAFF. The DNA of the CDR3 is TGTGCCAGCAGCTTTCAGGGGAACACTGAAGCTTTCTTT.

The rearrangement links TRBV6-5 to TRBJ2-5, with D unresolved. Germline-derived CDR1 and CDR2 are MNHEY and SVGAGI. The V and J ends lost 6 bases and 5 bases respectively, with 19 bases between them. This CDR3 comprises 15 residues. In DNA, the CDR3 is TGTGCCAGCAGACCTCAGTTAAACAGTGTGGAGACCCAGTACTTC. The encoded protein is CASRPQLNSVETQYF.

The V gene is TRBV29-1, the J gene TRBJ1-2; possibly TRBD1 for D (5 bases). The germline gives CDR1 SQVTM, CDR2 ANQGSEA. V lost 5 bases and J 3 bases, leaving 16 bases between the germline ends. The CDR3 is 14 residues long. CDR3 in amino acids: CSVSGGYGDYGYTF. CDR3 DNA: TGCAGCGTTTCCGGGGGGTATGGGGACTATGGCTACACCTTC.

The J gene is TRBJ2-1, the V gene TRBV19; D is ambiguous. Trimming shortened V by 3 bases and J by 6 bases, and 6 bases separated the two germline ends. CDR1 and CDR2 (germline): LNHDA, SQIVND (reference sequence). CDR3 length: 12 amino acids. In nucleotides, the CDR3 is TGTGCCAGTAGTATCCCCACCAATGAGCAGTTCTTC. Protein product: CASSIPTNEQFF.

V is TRBV7-6 and J is TRBJ2-1; 12 bases agree with TRBD2. With V trimmed by 2 bases and J by 8 bases, 7 bases remained unmatched. Germline V gene lookup returns CDR1 SGHVS and CDR2 FNYEAQ. This CDR3 region has 16 residues. CDR3 amino acids: CASSLFASGGGYEQFF. In DNA form, the CDR3 reads TGTGCCAGCAGCTTATTTGCTAGCGGGGGGGGCTATGAGCAGTTCTTC. The whole variable domain, filled in from reference TRBV7-6 and TRBJ2-1, reads GAGVSQSPRYKVTKRGQDVALRCDPISGHVSLYWYRQALGQGPEFLTYFNYEAQQDKSGLPNDRFSAERPEGSISTLTIQRTEQRDSAMYRCASSLFASGGGYEQFFGPGTRLTVL.

There are a few counts of this clonotype. The CDR3 here is CASSSPDNYGYTF. Written as DNA, the CDR3 is TGTGCCAGCAGTAGTCCGGATAACTATGGCTACACCTTC. The rearrangement joins TRBV27 to TRBJ1-2; D remains unclear. The germline CDR1 and CDR2 sequences are MNHEY and SMNVEV (reference sequence). V was pared by 5 bases and J by 1 base, with 8 bases between. This CDR3 has 13 residues.

The chain couples TRBV5-6 to TRBJ1-4; D remains ambiguous. The germline V gene encodes CDR1 SGHDT and CDR2 YYEEEE. CDR3 size: 15 residues. The V and J ends lost 3 bases and 4 bases respectively, with 13 bases between them. The DNA of the CDR3 is TGTGCCAGCAGCTGGAGCGAAGCGAGTAATGAAAAACTGTTTTTT. Protein product: CASSWSEASNEKLFF. Variable domain in full (rest from reference TRBV5-6 and TRBJ1-4): DAGVTQSPTHLIKTRGQQVTLRCSPKSGHDTVSWYQQALGQGPQFIFQYYEEEERQRGNFPDRFSGHQFPNYSSELNVNALLLGDSALYLCASSWSEASNEKLFFGSGTQLSVL.

V is TRBV9 and J is TRBJ1-1, with 7 positions matching TRBD1. V was clipped by 0 bases and J by 4 bases; unmatched bases: 3. Germline CDR1 and CDR2: SGDLS and YYNGEE. The CDR3 covers 14 residues. The CDR3 sequence: CASSVVNRGTEAFF. In DNA, the CDR3 is TGTGCCAGCAGCGTAGTGAACAGGGGCACTGAAGCTTTCTTT.

This clonotype appeared many times. The genes are TRBV7-2 and TRBJ1-3, with D hard to call. V was pared by 1 base and J by 0 bases, with 7 bases between. Germline V gives CDR1 SGHTA, CDR2 FQGNSA. CDR3 size: 15 residues. The CDR3 is CASSLDTISGNTIYF. CDR3 bases: TGTGCCAGCAGCTTAGACACTATCTCTGGAAACACCATATATTTT.

A word on this clonotype: A read error may account for a junction end that differs from germline. This chain uses TRBV7-8 with TRBJ2-3; no definite D call. CDR1 is SGHVS and CDR2 is FQNEAQ in the germline V gene. The CDR3 contains 12 residues. The CDR3 DNA reads as TGTGCCAACAGCTCCTCAACAGATACGCAGTATTTT. Residues: CANSSSTDTQYF.

V gene TRBV14 combines with J gene TRBJ2-1, with D tentatively TRBD2 (5 bases). V dropped 5 bases and J dropped 6 bases, with 17 bases sitting between them. The CDR3 has 15 amino acids. Per germline, CDR1 SGHDN and CDR2 FVKESK. The CDR3 DNA is TGTGCCAGCAGCTATTACCGGGAAACAACCAATGAGCAGTTCTTC. Protein product: CASSYYRETTNEQFF. The full variable domain, its missing parts supplied by reference TRBV14 and TRBJ2-1, is EAGVTQFPSHSVIEKGQTVTLRCDPISGHDNLYWYRRVMGKEIKFLLHFVKESKQDESGMPNNRFLAERTGGTYSTLKVQPAELEDSGVYFCASSYYRETTNEQFFGPGTRLTVL.

In its sample, this clonotype was seen a few times. The chain employs TRBV6-5 and TRBJ2-3; 8 bases match TRBD1. Germline assignment: CDR1 MNHEY and CDR2 SVGAGI. The J segment lost 0 bases and the V segment lost 1 base, leaving 9 bases of the junction unmatched. This CDR3 comprises 18 residues. The CDR3 region is CASSYFRTGRLSTDTQYF. In nucleotides, the CDR3 is TGTGCCAGCAGTTACTTCCGGACAGGGAGACTTAGCACAGATACGCAGTATTTT.

There are a few counts of this clonotype. The rearrangement joins TRBV6-6 to TRBJ2-7; perhaps TRBD1 as D (5 bases). Deletions cut 2 bases from V and 3 bases from J, with 11 bases between. This CDR3 has 14 residues. Germline V CDR1 and CDR2: MNHNY, SVGAGI (reference sequence). The CDR3 loop reads CASSYSDRSYEQYF. DNA for the CDR3: TGTGCCAGCAGTTACAGCGACAGAAGCTACGAGCAGTACTTC.

This chain joins TRBV5-6 and TRBJ2-1; 10 bases match TRBD2. J was trimmed by 5 bases and V by 2 bases; bases with no gene match: 4. Germline V lookup: CDR1 SGHDT, CDR2 YYEEEE. CDR3 length equals 15 residues. CDR3 sequence: CASSFIAGGNNEQFF. The CDR3 nucleotides are TGTGCCAGCAGCTTTATAGCGGGGGGAAACAATGAGCAGTTCTTC.

This clonotype has ten or more counts. This sequence joins TRBV7-9 and TRBJ2-2; 9 bases agree with TRBD1. This CDR3 contains 17 residues. Trimming took 3 bases from V and 1 from J; bases not matched to a gene: 6. CDR1 SEHNR and CDR2 FQNEAQ come from the germline V gene (reference sequence). CDR3 loop: CASSFSVDRGNTGELFF. CDR3 nucleotides: TGTGCCAGCAGCTTCTCCGTGGACAGGGGGAACACCGGGGAGCTGTTTTTT.

The sample holds a few counts of this clonotype. The rearrangement joins TRBV5-4 to TRBJ2-1; D remains unclear. Trimming stripped 4 bases from V and 8 bases from J, with 13 bases between. The V gene's germline CDR1 is SGHNT and CDR2 YYREEE (reference sequence). The CDR3 length is 13 residues. The CDR3 region is CASSARPRDEQFF. In DNA, the CDR3 is TGTGCCAGCAGCGCCCGCCCTCGCGATGAGCAGTTCTTC.

This chain uses TRBV20-1 with TRBJ2-7; no definite D call. Trimming stripped 0 bases from V and 2 bases from J, with 17 bases between. Germline V lookup: CDR1 DFQATT, CDR2 SNEGSKA (reference sequence). The CDR3 length is 16 residues. Here the CDR3 DNA reads TGCAGTGCTAGAGATCCGCGAGCCTCTACAGCCTACGAGCAGTACTTC. Protein product: CSARDPRASTAYEQYF.

This clonotype was recorded a few times. The chain couples TRBV11-2 to TRBJ2-1; D possibly corresponds to TRBD2 (5 bases). Trimming removed 5 bases from V and 9 bases from J, with 14 bases in between. CDR1 and CDR2 (germline): SGHAT, FQNNGV. The CDR3 is 13 residues long. CDR3 bases: TGTGCCAGCAGCCCGAGGGAACAAACTGAGCAGTTCTTC. Translated: CASSPREQTEQFF.

The chain employs TRBV2 and TRBJ1-2; tentative D call: TRBD1 (5 bases). The CDR3 runs 13 residues. Germline V gene data show CDR1 as SNHLY and CDR2 as FYNNEI. The V end lost 6 bases, the J end lost 5 bases, and 13 bases lay between the germline ends. CDR3 nucleotide sequence: TGTGCCAGCAGGGGCAGGGTCACATATGGCTACACCTTC. Encoded protein: CASRGRVTYGYTF.

This clonotype was observed a handful of times. V and J are TRBV7-6 and TRBJ2-2; the D gene is possibly TRBD2 (5 bases). CDR1 and CDR2 from the germline V gene are SGHVS and FNYEAQ. V shed 6 bases and J shed 6 bases, with 11 bases lying between them. The CDR3 contains 13 residues. CDR3 sequence (DNA): TGTGCCAGCAGACCGGTGGGAGCCGGGGAGCTGTTTTTT. Protein sequence: CASRPVGAGELFF.